This T cell receptor beta chain appears in the sequencing data of a study of cytomegalovirus exposure and HLA in healthy donors. To note about this clone: What it binds is not known.

Notes on the study in general: Reportedly, a later analysis found an Asian-associated ancestry cluster had fewer N-insertions than the approximately 700-donor mean. After further analysis at a later stage, 16,951 TCR beta sequences were associated with HLA alleles at 0.05 false discovery rate. Some public TCRs appeared in many individuals, while most sequences were rare.

PCR amplification relied on 60 Vbeta primers (plus 13 Jbeta primers). Produced via immunoSEQ multiplex PCR; TCRdb's table is partial and in-frame only. Of about 55,000 clones in the sample, 65% to 85% are singletons; the top ten hold around 2.4%. Sequenced: PBMCs. This TCR was sampled from a female donor in good health and CMV-seronegative.

The CDR3, as DNA: TGTGCCAGCAGCTTAAGGACAGAATCTACGCAGTATTTT. Encoded protein: CASSLRTESTQYF. The chain links TRBV7-3 to TRBJ2-3, with TRBD1 as a possible D gene (6 bases). Germline V gene sequence: CDR1 SGHTA, CDR2 FQGTGA. V was clipped by 1 base and J by 8 bases, with 10 bases between them. The CDR3 consists of 13 residues.